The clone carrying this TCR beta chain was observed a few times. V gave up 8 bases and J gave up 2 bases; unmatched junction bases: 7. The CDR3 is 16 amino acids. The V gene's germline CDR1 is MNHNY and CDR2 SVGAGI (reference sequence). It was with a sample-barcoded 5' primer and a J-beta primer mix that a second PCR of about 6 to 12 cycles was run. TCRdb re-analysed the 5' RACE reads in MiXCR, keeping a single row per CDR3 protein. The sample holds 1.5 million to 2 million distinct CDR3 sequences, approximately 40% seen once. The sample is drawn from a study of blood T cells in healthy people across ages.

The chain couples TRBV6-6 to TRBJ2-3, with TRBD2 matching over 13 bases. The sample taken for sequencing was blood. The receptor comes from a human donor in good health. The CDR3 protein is CASSQLAGGATDTQYF. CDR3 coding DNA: TGTGCCAGCTCCCAACTAGCGGGGGGGGCCACAGATACGCAGTATTTT.